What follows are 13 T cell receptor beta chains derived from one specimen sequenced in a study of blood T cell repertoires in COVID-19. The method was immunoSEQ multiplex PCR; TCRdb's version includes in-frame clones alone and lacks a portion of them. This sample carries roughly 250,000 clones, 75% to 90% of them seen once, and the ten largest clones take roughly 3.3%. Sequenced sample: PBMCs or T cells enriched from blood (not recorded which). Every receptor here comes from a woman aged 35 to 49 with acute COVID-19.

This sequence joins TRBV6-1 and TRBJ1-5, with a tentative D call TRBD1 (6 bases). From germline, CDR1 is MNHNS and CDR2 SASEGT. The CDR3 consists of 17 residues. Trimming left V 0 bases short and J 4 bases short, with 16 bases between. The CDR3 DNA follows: TGTGCCAGCAGTGAAGCCGGGGTGGGCAGGGGAAATCAGCCCCAGCATTTT. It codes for CASSEAGVGRGNQPQHF.

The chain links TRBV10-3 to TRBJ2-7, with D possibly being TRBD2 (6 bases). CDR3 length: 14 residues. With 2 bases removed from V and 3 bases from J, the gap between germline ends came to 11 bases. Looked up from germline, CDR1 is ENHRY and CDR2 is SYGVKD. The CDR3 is CAISEPGLVYEQYF. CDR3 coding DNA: TGTGCCATCAGTGAGCCGGGACTTGTCTACGAGCAGTACTTC.

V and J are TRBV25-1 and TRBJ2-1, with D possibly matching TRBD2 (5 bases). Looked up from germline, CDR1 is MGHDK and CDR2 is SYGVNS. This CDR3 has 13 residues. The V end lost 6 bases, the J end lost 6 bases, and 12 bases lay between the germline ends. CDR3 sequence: CASSGLERNEQFF. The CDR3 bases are TGTGCCAGCAGCGGACTGGAACGCAATGAGCAGTTCTTC. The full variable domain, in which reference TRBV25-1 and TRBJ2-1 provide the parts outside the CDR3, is EADIYQTPRYLVIGTGKKITLECSQTMGHDKMYWYQQDPGMELHLIHYSYGVNSTEKGDLSSESTVSRIRTEHFPLTLESARPSHTSQYLCASSGLERNEQFFGPGTRLTVL.

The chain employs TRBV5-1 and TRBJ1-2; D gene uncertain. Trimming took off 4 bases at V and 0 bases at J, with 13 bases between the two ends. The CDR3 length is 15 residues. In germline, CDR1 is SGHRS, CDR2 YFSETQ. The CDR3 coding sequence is TGCGCCAGCAGCCCCACTAATGCTGCTAACTATGGCTACACCTTC. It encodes CASSPTNAANYGYTF.

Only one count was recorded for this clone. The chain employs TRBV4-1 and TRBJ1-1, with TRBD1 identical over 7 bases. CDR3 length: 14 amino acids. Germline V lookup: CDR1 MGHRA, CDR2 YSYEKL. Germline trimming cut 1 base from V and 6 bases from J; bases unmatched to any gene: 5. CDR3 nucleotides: TGCGCCAGCAGCCAAGCAGGGGGGCGGCCTGAAGCTTTCTTT. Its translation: CASSQAGGRPEAFF.

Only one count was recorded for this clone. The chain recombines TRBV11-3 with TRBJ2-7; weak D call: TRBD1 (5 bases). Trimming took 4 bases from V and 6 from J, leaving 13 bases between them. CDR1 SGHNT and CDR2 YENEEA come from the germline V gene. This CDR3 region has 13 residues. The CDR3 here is CASSSKAGFEQYF. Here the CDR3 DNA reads TGTGCCAGCAGCTCTAAGGCAGGGTTCGAGCAGTACTTC. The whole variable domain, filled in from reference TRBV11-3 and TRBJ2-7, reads EAGVVQSPRYKIIEKKQPVAFWCNPISGHNTLYWYLQNLGQGPELLIRYENEEAVDDSQLPKDRFSAERLKGVDSTLKIQPAELGDSAVYLCASSSKAGFEQYFGPGTRLTVT.

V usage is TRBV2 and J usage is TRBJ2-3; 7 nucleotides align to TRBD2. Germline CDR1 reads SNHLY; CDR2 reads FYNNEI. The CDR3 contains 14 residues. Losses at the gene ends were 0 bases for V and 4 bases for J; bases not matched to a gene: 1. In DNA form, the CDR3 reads TGTGCCAGCAGTGAAGCCGCGGGGGCAGATACGCAGTATTTT. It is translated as CASSEAAGADTQYF. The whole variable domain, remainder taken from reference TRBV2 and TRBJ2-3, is EPEVTQTPSHQVTQMGQEVILRCVPISNHLYFYWYRQILGQKVEFLVSFYNNEISEKSEIFDDQFSVERPDGSNFTLKIRSTKLEDSAMYFCASSEAAGADTQYFGPGTRLTVL.

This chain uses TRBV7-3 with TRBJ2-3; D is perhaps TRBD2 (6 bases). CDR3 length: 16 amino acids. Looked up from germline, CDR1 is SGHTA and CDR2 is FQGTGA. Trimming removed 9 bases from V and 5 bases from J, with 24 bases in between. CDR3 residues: CASPLFGTEEGDTQYF. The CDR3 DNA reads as TGTGCCAGTCCTTTGTTTGGGACCGAGGAGGGAGATACGCAGTATTTT.

The CDR3 sequence is CASSLEQGARDTQYF. CDR3 in DNA: TGCGCCAGCAGCTTGGAACAGGGGGCGCGGGATACGCAGTATTTT. This sequence joins TRBV5-1 and TRBJ2-3; 9 bases align to TRBD1. The germline CDR1 and CDR2 sequences are SGHRS and YFSETQ. V lost 0 bases, J lost 6 bases, and 5 bases stayed unmatched. This CDR3 has 15 amino acids. The full variable domain, rest sourced from reference TRBV5-1 and TRBJ2-3, is KAGVTQTPRYLIKTRGQQVTLSCSPISGHRSVSWYQQTPGQGLQFLFEYFSETQRNKGNFPGRFSGRQFSNSRSEMNVSTLELGDSALYLCASSLEQGARDTQYFGPGTRLTVL.

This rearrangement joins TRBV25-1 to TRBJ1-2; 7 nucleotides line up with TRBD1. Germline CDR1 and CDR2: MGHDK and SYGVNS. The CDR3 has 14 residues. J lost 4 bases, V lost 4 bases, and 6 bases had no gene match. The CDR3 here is CASSAAGGPYGYTF. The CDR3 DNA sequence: TGTGCCAGCAGTGCCGCAGGGGGACCCTATGGCTACACCTTC.

The CDR3 bases are TGCGCCAGCAGTGAGGGGGCATCCTACAATGAGCAGTTCTTC. Its protein is CASSEGASYNEQFF. The chain is built from TRBV10-1 and TRBJ2-1, with a possible D match to TRBD1 (5 bases). Germline CDR1 WNHNN, CDR2 SYGVQD (reference sequence). The CDR3 contains 14 residues. Trimming removed 2 bases from V and 1 base from J, with 6 bases in between.

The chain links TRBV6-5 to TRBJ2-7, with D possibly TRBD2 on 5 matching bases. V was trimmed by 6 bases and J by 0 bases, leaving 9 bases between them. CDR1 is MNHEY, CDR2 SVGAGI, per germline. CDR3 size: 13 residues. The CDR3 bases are TGTGCCAGCAGCGTTACTAGCTCCTACGAGCAGTACTTC. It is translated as CASSVTSSYEQYF.

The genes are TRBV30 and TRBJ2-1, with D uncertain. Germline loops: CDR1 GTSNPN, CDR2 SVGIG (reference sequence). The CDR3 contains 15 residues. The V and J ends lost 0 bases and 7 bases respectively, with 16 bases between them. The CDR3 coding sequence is TGTGCCTGGAGTGTACCTCGCGGCCTCGTTAATGAGCAGTTCTTC. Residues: CAWSVPRGLVNEQFF.